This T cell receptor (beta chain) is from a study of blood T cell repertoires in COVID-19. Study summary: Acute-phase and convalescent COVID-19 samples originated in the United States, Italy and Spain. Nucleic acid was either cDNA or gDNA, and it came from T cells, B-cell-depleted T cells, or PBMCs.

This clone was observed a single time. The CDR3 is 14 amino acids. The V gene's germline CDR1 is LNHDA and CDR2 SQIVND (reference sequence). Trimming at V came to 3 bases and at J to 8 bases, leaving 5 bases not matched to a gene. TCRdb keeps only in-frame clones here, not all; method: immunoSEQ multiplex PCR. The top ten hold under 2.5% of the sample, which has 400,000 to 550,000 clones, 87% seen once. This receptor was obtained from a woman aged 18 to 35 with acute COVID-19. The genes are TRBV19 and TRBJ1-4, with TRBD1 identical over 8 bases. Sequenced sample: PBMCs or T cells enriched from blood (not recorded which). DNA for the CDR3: TGTGCCAGTAGTATTGGGGACAGGAAAGAAAAACTGTTTTTT. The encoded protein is CASSIGDRKEKLFF.